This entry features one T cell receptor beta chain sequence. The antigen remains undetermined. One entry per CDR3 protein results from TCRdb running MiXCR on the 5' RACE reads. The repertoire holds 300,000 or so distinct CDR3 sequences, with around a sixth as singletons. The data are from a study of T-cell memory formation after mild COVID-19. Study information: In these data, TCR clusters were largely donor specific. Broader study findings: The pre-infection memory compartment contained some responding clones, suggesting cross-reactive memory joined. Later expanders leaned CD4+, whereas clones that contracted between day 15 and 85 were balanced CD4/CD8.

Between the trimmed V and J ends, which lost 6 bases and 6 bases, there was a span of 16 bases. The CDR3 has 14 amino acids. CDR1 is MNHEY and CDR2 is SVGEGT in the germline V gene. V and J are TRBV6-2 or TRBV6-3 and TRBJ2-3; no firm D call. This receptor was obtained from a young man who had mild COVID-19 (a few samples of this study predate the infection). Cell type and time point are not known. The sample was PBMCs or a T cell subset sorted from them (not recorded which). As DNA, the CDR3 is TGTGCCAGCAGCAACCTCGTGCCGGAGGATACGCAGTATTTT. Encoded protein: CASSNLVPEDTQYF.